These T cell receptor beta chains were read from a single sample in a study of shared clonotypes between healthy human individuals. The method was immunoSEQ multiplex PCR; TCRdb's version includes in-frame clones alone and lacks a portion of them. The sample has around 2,100,000 clones, about 95% seen once. The sequenced sample consisted of naive CD8+ T cells sorted from blood. These receptors were obtained from a man younger than 35 in good health. CDR3s include the opening cysteine and the closing phenylalanine or tryptophan. A D gene is named only where the DNA matches it firmly. Size tells how often a clone was seen (once, few, many) or the class of an expanded clone, and some rows leave it out.

J gene	clone size	D gene	V gene	CDR3 length	CDR3 DNA	CDR3 protein
TRBJ2-1	NA	NA	TRBV7-3	15	TGTGCCAGCAGCTCCCCGGGGGCCTACTGGGATGAGCAGTTCTTC	CASSSPGAYWDEQFF
TRBJ1-2	NA	TRBD1	TRBV7-9	17	TGTGCCAGCAGCTTAGGGGCAGGGGGCTTATCACACTATGGCTACACCTTC	CASSLGAGGLSHYGYTF
TRBJ1-6	once	TRBD1	TRBV6-1	16	TGTGCCAGCAGTGACCATGCGGGACAGGGTAATTCACCCCTCCACTTT	CASSDHAGQGNSPLHF
TRBJ2-1	NA	TRBD2	TRBV6-5	15	TGTGCCAGCGGAACTTGGACTAGCGCTTACAATGAGCAGTTCTTC	CASGTWTSAYNEQFF
TRBJ2-1	NA	NA	TRBV4-3	14	TGCGCCAGCAGCCAAACCGGGCCCCCTTTTGAGCAGTTCTTC	CASSQTGPPFEQFF
TRBJ2-7	NA	TRBD2	TRBV4-1	15	TGCGCCAGCAGCCAAAACGGACTAGCGGTCTACGAGCAGTACTTC	CASSQNGLAVYEQYF
TRBJ2-7	NA	NA	TRBV6-5	12	TGTGCCAGCAGTGACGCAGGGTACGAGCAGTACTTC	CASSDAGYEQYF
TRBJ1-3	NA	TRBD1	TRBV5-1	15	TGCGCCAGCAGCCTCTCCGGGACAGGGCCCGGCACCATATATTTT	CASSLSGTGPGTIYF
TRBJ2-7	NA	NA	TRBV5-1	13	TGCGCCAGCAGCATCGGGGCGACCTACGAGCAGTACTTC	CASSIGATYEQYF
TRBJ1-5	NA	NA	TRBV7-6	13	TGTGCCAGCAGCTTAGGGGGGCTTCAGCCCCAGCATTTT	CASSLGGLQPQHF
TRBJ2-2	NA	NA	TRBV5-5	19	TGTGCCAGCAGCTTGTCCCTTGTTACAAGGCCCGATAACACCGGGGAGCTGTTTTTT	CASSLSLVTRPDNTGELFF
TRBJ2-2	NA	NA	TRBV10-3	13	TGTGCCATCAGTGACTCGAACACCGGGGAGCTGTTTTTT	CAISDSNTGELFF
TRBJ2-7	once	NA	TRBV4-1	12	TGCGCCAGCAGCCAAGACGCAGGGGAGCAGTACTTC	CASSQDAGEQYF
TRBJ1-2	NA	NA	TRBV9	16	TGTGCCAGCAGCGCGGACAGAATGGAGGCTAACTATGGCTACACCTTC	CASSADRMEANYGYTF
TRBJ1-3	NA	NA	TRBV21-1	13	TGTGCCAGCAGCGCAGGGTCTGGAAACACCATATATTTT	CASSAGSGNTIYF
TRBJ1-1	NA	NA	TRBV5-6	14	TGTGCCAGCAGTAATCCCGGGGAGAACACTGAAGCTTTCTTT	CASSNPGENTEAFF
TRBJ2-1	NA	TRBD2	TRBV5-4	17	TGTGCCAGCAGCTTGGTCCCCGCGGGAGTCCCCTACAATGAGCAGTTCTTC	CASSLVPAGVPYNEQFF
TRBJ1-5	once	TRBD1	TRBV30	20	TGTGCCTGGAGTGACCCCTCCGGGACAGGGGAATTTGGGTACTTACAGCCCCAGCATTTT	CAWSDPSGTGEFGYLQPQHF
TRBJ2-3	NA	NA	TRBV30	14	TGTGCCTGGACACCAGTGGGGGTGGGAGATACGCAGTATTTT	CAWTPVGVGDTQYF
TRBJ1-3	once	NA	TRBV11-2	14	TGTGCCAGCTCGTTATCAGGGGCTGGAAACACCATATATTTT	CASSLSGAGNTIYF
TRBJ2-7	NA	NA	TRBV10-2	11	TGCGCCAGCAGTGGGGGCTGGGAGCAGTACTTC	CASSGGWEQYF
TRBJ2-7	NA	NA	TRBV6-5	14	TGTGCCAGCAGTTACGGGGGAACTTCCTACGAGCAGTACTTC	CASSYGGTSYEQYF
TRBJ1-2	NA	NA	TRBV30	11	TGTGCCTCCGGGACGGACTATGGCTACACCTTC	CASGTDYGYTF
TRBJ2-3	NA	TRBD2	TRBV28	15	TGTGCCAGCAGTTGGGGGGGAGATAACACAGATACGCAGTATTTT	CASSWGGDNTDTQYF
TRBJ1-5	NA	NA	TRBV27	14	TGTGCCAGCAGTTTATTAGGGATGGGTCAGCCCCAGCATTTT	CASSLLGMGQPQHF
TRBJ2-2	NA	NA	TRBV7-9	16	TGTGCCAGCAGCTTTACTCCAGGGATGGACACCGGGGAGCTGTTTTTT	CASSFTPGMDTGELFF
TRBJ2-3	NA	NA	TRBV7-9	15	TGTGCCAGCAGCCCCCCCAGCGTTAGCACAGATACGCAGTATTTT	CASSPPSVSTDTQYF
TRBJ2-1	NA	TRBD2	TRBV10-1	16	TGCGCCAGCAGTGGTAGTAGCGGGGGATACTACAATGAGCAGTTCTTC	CASSGSSGGYYNEQFF
TRBJ2-3	NA	NA	TRBV6-5	15	TGTGCCAGCAGTTATAGAGGGGCTAGCACAGATACGCAGTATTTT	CASSYRGASTDTQYF
TRBJ2-3	NA	TRBD2	TRBV5-1	16	TGCGCCAGCAGCTTGGCTAGCGGGGGGGCCACTGATACGCAGTATTTT	CASSLASGGATDTQYF
TRBJ2-1	NA	TRBD1	TRBV28	17	TGTGCCAGCAGCCCGAGGACAGGGGGCCGTTGGGTTAATGAGCAGTTCTTC	CASSPRTGGRWVNEQFF
TRBJ2-5	once	TRBD2	TRBV2	17	TGTGCCAGCAGCACAACCCGAGCGGGTAGCGGGGAGCAAACCCAGTACTTC	CASSTTRAGSGEQTQYF
TRBJ2-7	NA	TRBD1	TRBV27	17	TGTGCCAGCAGTTTATCGGAGGAGGGGGACAGGGGTCACGAGCAGTACTTC	CASSLSEEGDRGHEQYF
TRBJ2-1	NA	TRBD2	TRBV6-5	15	TGTGCCAGCAGCTGGACTAGCGGGAGCCACAATGAGCAGTTCTTC	CASSWTSGSHNEQFF
TRBJ1-4	NA	TRBD1	TRBV28	14	TGTGCCAGCAGTTTAACAGGGGAGGAAGGAAAACTGTTTTTT	CASSLTGEEGKLFF
TRBJ2-7	NA	TRBD1	TRBV7-9	16	TGTGCCAGCAGCCTACCCGGGACAGGGCACGTGGGGGAGCAGTACTTC	CASSLPGTGHVGEQYF
TRBJ2-1	once	NA	TRBV11-3	15	TGTGCCAGCAGCTTAGATGATACTCCTTACAATGAGCAGTTCTTC	CASSLDDTPYNEQFF
TRBJ2-7	NA	NA	TRBV5-1	14	TGCGCCAGCAGCTTGAGTCCAGGGGCCTACGAGCAGTACTTC	CASSLSPGAYEQYF
TRBJ2-7	NA	NA	TRBV5-5	13	TGTGCCAGCAGCTTGGCCGTCTCCTACGAGCAGTACTTC	CASSLAVSYEQYF
TRBJ2-2	NA	TRBD2	TRBV7-2	14	TGTGCCAGCAGTTTCACTAGCGAGGCCGGGGAGCTGTTTTTT	CASSFTSEAGELFF
TRBJ1-1	NA	TRBD1	TRBV28	14	TGTGCCAGCAGGGAAGACAGGGAGGTTATCGAAGCTTTCTTT	CASREDREVIEAFF
TRBJ2-5	NA	TRBD2	TRBV7-9	17	TGTGCCAGCAGCTTATCGCGGGGGGAGGACAGACAAGAGACCCAGTACTTC	CASSLSRGEDRQETQYF
TRBJ1-4	NA	NA	TRBV5-1	16	TGCGCCAGCAGTTTTCCTAGGGACGGTATTAATGAAAAACTGTTTTTT	CASSFPRDGINEKLFF
TRBJ1-5	NA	NA	TRBV19	16	TGTGCCAGTAGACAAGAAGGAAACAAGGGCCGTCAGCCCCAGCATTTT	CASRQEGNKGRQPQHF
TRBJ1-2	NA	NA	TRBV5-1	17	TGCGCCAGCAGCTTGAATCGGTCCCCTGACGCTAACTATGGCTACACCTTC	CASSLNRSPDANYGYTF
TRBJ2-5	once	TRBD2	TRBV4-3	16	TGCGCCAGCAGCCAGGGAGTAGCGGGAGTAGCAGAGACCCAGTACTTC	CASSQGVAGVAETQYF
TRBJ2-2	NA	TRBD2	TRBV6-6	15	TGTGCCAGCAGTTACGGCGGGACTAGCGTCGGGGAGCTGTTTTTT	CASSYGGTSVGELFF
TRBJ2-3	NA	NA	TRBV5-8	15	TGTGCCAGCAGCGTTGGGTTTCAGGACACAGATACGCAGTATTTT	CASSVGFQDTDTQYF
TRBJ2-2	NA	NA	TRBV6-6	14	TGTGCCAGCAGCCCCGACAGCTACGGGGGGGAGCTGTTTTTT	CASSPDSYGGELFF
TRBJ1-2	NA	NA	TRBV11-3	13	TGTGCCAGCAGCGAGCGGGGGGACTATGGCTACACCTTC	CASSERGDYGYTF